This paragraph covers one T cell receptor beta chain sequence. The CDR3 covers 13 residues. V dropped 5 bases and J dropped 2; count of bases not matched to a gene: 3. CDR1 and CDR2 (germline): SGHAT, FQNNGV. Clones were read by immunoSEQ multiplex PCR, and TCRdb kept only the in-frame ones, dropping some. The data hold some 12,000 clones, with roughly two thirds observed a single time. The data were obtained in a study of blood T cell repertoires in COVID-19. Study as a whole: The cDNA or gDNA used as material had been derived from T cells, B-cell-depleted T cells, or PBMCs.

The chain has TRBV11-2 and TRBJ2-7, with 7 bases lining up with TRBD1. The sample taken for sequencing was peripheral blood. This clonotype was sampled from a human donor in a cohort sampled during active COVID-19. The CDR3 loop reads CASSRDSPYEQYF. In nucleotides, the CDR3 is TGTGCCAGCAGCCGGGACAGCCCCTACGAGCAGTACTTC.